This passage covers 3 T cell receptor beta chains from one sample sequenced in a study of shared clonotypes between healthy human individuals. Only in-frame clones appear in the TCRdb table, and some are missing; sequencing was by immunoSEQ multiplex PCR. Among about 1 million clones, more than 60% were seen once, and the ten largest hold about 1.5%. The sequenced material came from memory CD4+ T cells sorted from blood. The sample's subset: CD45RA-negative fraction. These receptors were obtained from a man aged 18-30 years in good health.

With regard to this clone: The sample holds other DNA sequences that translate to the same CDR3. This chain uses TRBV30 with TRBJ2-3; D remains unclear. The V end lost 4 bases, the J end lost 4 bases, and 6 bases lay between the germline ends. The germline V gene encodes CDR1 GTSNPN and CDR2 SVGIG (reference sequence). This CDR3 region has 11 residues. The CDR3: CAWKSADTQYF. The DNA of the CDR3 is TGTGCCTGGAAAAGTGCAGATACGCAGTATTTT.

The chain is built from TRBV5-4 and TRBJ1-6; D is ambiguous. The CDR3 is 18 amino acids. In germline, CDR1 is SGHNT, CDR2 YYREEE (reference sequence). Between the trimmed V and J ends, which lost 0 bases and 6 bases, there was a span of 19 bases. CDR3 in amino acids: CASSLVRVGVGGNSPLHF. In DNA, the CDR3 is TGTGCCAGCAGCTTGGTCCGTGTCGGGGTTGGAGGTAATTCACCCCTCCACTTT.

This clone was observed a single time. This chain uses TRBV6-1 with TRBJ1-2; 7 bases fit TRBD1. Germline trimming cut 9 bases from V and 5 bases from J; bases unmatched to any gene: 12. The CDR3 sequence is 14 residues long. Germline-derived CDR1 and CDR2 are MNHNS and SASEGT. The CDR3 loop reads CASHTPGQQYGYTF. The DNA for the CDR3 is TGTGCCAGTCATACCCCGGGACAGCAATATGGCTACACCTTC.